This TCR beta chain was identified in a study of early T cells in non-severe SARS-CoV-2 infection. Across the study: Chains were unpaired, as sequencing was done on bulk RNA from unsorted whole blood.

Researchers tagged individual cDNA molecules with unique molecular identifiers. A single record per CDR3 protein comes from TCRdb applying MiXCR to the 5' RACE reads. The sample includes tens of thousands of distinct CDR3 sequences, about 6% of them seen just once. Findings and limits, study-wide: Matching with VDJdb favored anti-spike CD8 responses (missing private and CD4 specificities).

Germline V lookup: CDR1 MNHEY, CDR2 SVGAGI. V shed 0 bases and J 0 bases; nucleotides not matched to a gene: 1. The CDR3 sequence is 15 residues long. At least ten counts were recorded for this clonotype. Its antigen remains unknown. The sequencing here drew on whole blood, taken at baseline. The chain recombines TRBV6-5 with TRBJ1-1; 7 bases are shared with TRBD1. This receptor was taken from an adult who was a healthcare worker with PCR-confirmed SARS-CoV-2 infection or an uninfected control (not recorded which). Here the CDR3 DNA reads TGTGCCAGCAGTTACTCGGGACAGCTGAACACTGAAGCTTTCTTT. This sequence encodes CASSYSGQLNTEAFF.